A single sample gave rise to the 22 T cell receptor beta chains below, sequenced in a study of patients and donors after allogeneic stem cell transplantation. A single record per CDR3 protein comes from TCRdb applying MiXCR to the RT-PCR reads. This repertoire shows some 230,000 distinct CDR3 sequences, approximately 14% found once; its top ten account for 9.5% to 13%. Sequencing was done on a sample of blood, either unsorted or a sorted T cell fraction (not recorded which). These receptors were taken from a human donor who was either an allogeneic HSCT recipient or a stem cell or donor lymphocyte infusion donor (not recorded which). It is not recorded whose cells these are; they may come from a transplant donor.

The chain combines TRBV20-1 with TRBJ2-1; D is uncertain. CDR3 length: 14 residues. Per germline, CDR1 DFQATT and CDR2 SNEGSKA (reference sequence). Between the trimmed V and J ends, which lost 0 bases and 8 bases, there was a span of 14 bases. CDR3 coding DNA: TGCAGTGCTAGAGATTCGATAACCGATCATGAGCAGTTCTTC. Its protein is CSARDSITDHEQFF.

The chain joins TRBV2 to TRBJ1-2; D ambiguous. Germline-derived CDR1 and CDR2 are SNHLY and FYNNEI. V was clipped by 3 bases and J by 3 bases, with 8 bases between them. CDR3 length: 13 amino acids. CDR3 sequence (DNA): TGTGCCAGCAGTGACCCCATGGACTATGGCTACACCTTC. Amino acids: CASSDPMDYGYTF.

This clonotype was counted only a few times. The chain is built from TRBV5-4 and TRBJ2-1, with unresolved D. The germline gives CDR1 SGHNT, CDR2 YYREEE (reference sequence). Trimming stripped 4 bases from V and 8 bases from J, with 16 bases between. The CDR3 is made up of 14 amino acids. CDR3 region: CASSPIFGRHEQFF. DNA for the CDR3: TGTGCCAGCAGCCCGATTTTCGGCCGCCATGAGCAGTTCTTC.

This chain joins TRBV2 and TRBJ2-1; D might be TRBD1 (5 bases). Deletions cut 6 bases from V and 5 bases from J, with 14 bases between. The length of the CDR3 is 14 residues. Germline V gives CDR1 SNHLY, CDR2 FYNNEI. DNA of the CDR3: TGTGCCAGCAGAGGAAGTAGACAGAACAATGAGCAGTTCTTC. Protein sequence: CASRGSRQNNEQFF.

In this sample, this clonotype turned up a few times. V and J are TRBV18 and TRBJ1-1; D not certain. Germline V gives CDR1 KGHSH, CDR2 LQKENI. CDR3 size: 14 residues. The V end was cut by 3 bases, the J end by 4 bases, with 12 bases between. CDR3 sequence reads: CASSPPIPATEAFF. CDR3 coding DNA: TGTGCCAGCTCACCCCCAATTCCGGCCACTGAAGCTTTCTTT.

This sequence joins TRBV2 and TRBJ2-2; D is undetermined. V shed 2 bases and J shed 6 bases, with 16 bases lying between them. The CDR3 is 16 amino acids. CDR1 is SNHLY, CDR2 FYNNEI, per germline. CDR3 sequence reads: CASSEIASQVSGELFF. The CDR3 region has the DNA TGTGCCAGCAGTGAAATAGCATCGCAAGTCTCCGGGGAGCTGTTTTTT.

V and J are TRBV20-1 and TRBJ2-7; no firm D call. V was clipped by 3 bases and J by 3 bases, with 27 bases between them. CDR3 size: 18 residues. Germline V lookup: CDR1 DFQATT, CDR2 SNEGSKA (reference sequence). CDR3 sequence: CSASPAASVSGDIYEQYF. The CDR3 nucleotides read TGCAGTGCTAGCCCCGCGGCCTCGGTATCTGGGGATATCTACGAGCAGTACTTC.

This clonotype was seen a single time. This chain uses TRBV20-1 with TRBJ2-7, with a possible D match to TRBD2 (6 bases). The CDR3 spans 16 residues. V lost 6 bases and J lost 0, with 21 bases in between. Germline V gene sequence: CDR1 DFQATT, CDR2 SNEGSKA (reference sequence). The CDR3 nucleotides are TGCAGTGCAACCAAACCCGGGACTGCTGCCTCCTACGAGCAGTACTTC. Protein sequence: CSATKPGTAASYEQYF.

This clonotype has only a few counts. The gene calls are TRBV11-3 and TRBJ2-3; TRBD2 agrees at 8 bases. The J segment lost 7 bases and the V segment lost 2 bases, leaving 5 bases of the junction unmatched. CDR3 length: 14 amino acids. Germline V gene sequence: CDR1 SGHNT, CDR2 YENEEA. In DNA, the CDR3 is TGTGCCAGCAGCTTACCCAGACTAGCGTATACGCAGTATTTT. The encoded protein is CASSLPRLAYTQYF.

The chain's CDR3 is CASSQGRDTDTQYF. As DNA, the CDR3 is TGCGCCAGCAGCCAGGGTCGTGATACAGATACGCAGTATTTT. V gene TRBV4-1 combines with J gene TRBJ2-3; no firm D call. Deletions cut 3 bases from V and 3 bases from J, with 10 bases between. The CDR3 contains 14 residues. From germline, CDR1 is MGHRA and CDR2 YSYEKL.

This chain joins TRBV7-6 and TRBJ2-7; D gene unclear. This CDR3 is 14 amino acids long. V was pared by 4 bases and J by 3 bases, with 13 bases between. The germline V gene encodes CDR1 SGHVS and CDR2 FNYEAQ. This CDR3 reads CASSSDPASYEQYF. CDR3 DNA sequence: TGTGCCAGCAGCTCGGACCCCGCGAGCTACGAGCAGTACTTC.

This clonotype is classed as medium-sized. J is TRBJ2-3 and V is TRBV5-1; either TRBD1 or TRBD2 may fit D (5 bases each). The germline gives CDR1 SGHRS, CDR2 YFSETQ. V lost 4 bases, J lost 12 bases, and 12 bases lay in between. CDR3 size: 11 residues. CDR3 nucleotide sequence: TGCGCCAGCAGCGAGCTCGGGGACCAGTATTTT. Its translation is CASSELGDQYF. The entire variable domain, with the rest obtained from reference TRBV5-1 and TRBJ2-3, is as follows: KAGVTQTPRYLIKTRGQQVTLSCSPISGHRSVSWYQQTPGQGLQFLFEYFSETQRNKGNFPGRFSGRQFSNSRSEMNVSTLELGDSALYLCASSELGDQYFGPGTRLTVL.

CDR3 loop: CASSRQRGSSYNEQFF. Written as DNA, the CDR3 is TGTGCCAGTAGTAGACAGCGCGGGAGTTCCTACAATGAGCAGTTCTTC. This chain joins TRBV19 and TRBJ2-1; 7 bases fit TRBD2. V shed 4 bases and J 1 base; nucleotides not matched to a gene: 7. Germline CDR1 reads LNHDA; CDR2 reads SQIVND (reference sequence). This CDR3 is 16 amino acids long.

In its sample, this clonotype was seen a few times. This chain links TRBV30 with TRBJ1-3; D remains ambiguous. Trimming took 0 bases from V and 0 from J, leaving 6 bases between them. Germline CDR1 is GTSNPN and CDR2 is SVGIG (reference sequence). The CDR3 runs to 14 residues. CDR3 nucleotides: TGTGCCTGGAGTGTGGGGAGCTCTGGAAACACCATATATTTT. Its protein product is CAWSVGSSGNTIYF.

V and J are TRBV10-3 and TRBJ2-7; 9 nucleotides align to TRBD2. Germline V gives CDR1 ENHRY, CDR2 SYGVKD. Germline trimming cut 8 bases from V and 6 bases from J; bases unmatched to any gene: 14. The CDR3 spans 15 residues. CDR3 nucleotides: TGTGCCATCTCCCCCCGGGCGGGGGGGCCGGGCGAGCAGTACTTC. Amino acids: CAISPRAGGPGEQYF.

In DNA form, the CDR3 reads TGTGCCTGGAGGAATCTAGGGGGCTCCTACGAGCAGTACTTC. This encodes CAWRNLGGSYEQYF. This chain uses TRBV30 with TRBJ2-7; tentatively, D is TRBD1 (6 bases). The CDR3 covers 14 residues. V shed 3 bases and J shed 0 bases, with 12 bases lying between them. Germline V gene data show CDR1 as GTSNPN and CDR2 as SVGIG (reference sequence).

The chain's CDR3 is CASSQDGGQGFAEAFF. The CDR3 DNA reads TGTGCCAGCAGCCAAGATGGAGGACAGGGCTTCGCTGAAGCTTTCTTT. V is TRBV4-2 and J is TRBJ1-1; 8 positions match TRBD1. The CDR3 runs to 16 residues. V trimming: 0 bases; J trimming: 6 bases; junction bases outside the gene matches: 9. Germline CDR1 is LGHNA and CDR2 is YNFKEQ.

This clonotype occurred many times. The rearrangement links TRBV2 to TRBJ2-3, with D hard to call. Germline V CDR1 and CDR2: SNHLY, FYNNEI. The CDR3 loop spans 12 amino acids. The V gene lost 6 bases and the J gene lost 0 bases, with 4 bases spanning the gap. CDR3 sequence (DNA): TGTGCCAGCAGGGCTAGCACAGATACGCAGTATTTT. It yields the protein CASRASTDTQYF. The full variable domain, rest sourced from reference TRBV2 and TRBJ2-3, is EPEVTQTPSHQVTQMGQEVILRCVPISNHLYFYWYRQILGQKVEFLVSFYNNEISEKSEIFDDQFSVERPDGSNFTLKIRSTKLEDSAMYFCASRASTDTQYFGPGTRLTVL.

This clonotype appeared many times. The CDR3 bases are TGTGCCAGCAGTTACCGACGCGTTGGAAAACTGTTTTTT. Encoded protein: CASSYRRVGKLFF. V and J are TRBV6-5 and TRBJ1-4; the D is unclear. CDR1 MNHEY and CDR2 SVGAGI come from the germline V gene. This CDR3 contains 13 residues. V lost 2 bases and J lost 10, with 11 bases in between.

The genes are TRBV20-1 and TRBJ2-3; 10 bases agree with TRBD2. The trim removed 0 bases at V and 1 base at J, leaving 10 bases unmatched. The CDR3 has 18 residues. Germline-derived CDR1 and CDR2 are DFQATT and SNEGSKA (reference sequence). The CDR3 DNA sequence: TGCAGTGCTAGAGATCCTTTAACTAGCGGGGAGGGCACAGATACGCAGTATTTT. As protein: CSARDPLTSGEGTDTQYF.

The sample holds many counts of this clonotype. This chain uses TRBV12-3 or TRBV12-4 with TRBJ2-1; D gene ambiguous. V was pared by 2 bases and J by 8 bases, with 13 bases between. The CDR3 has 14 residues. CDR3 amino acids: CASSLSGQFHEQFF. The CDR3 nucleotides are TGTGCCAGCAGTTTATCTGGGCAATTCCATGAGCAGTTCTTC.

The chain joins TRBV25-1 to TRBJ2-1; 9 bases are a match to TRBD1. The CDR3 sequence is 15 residues long. CDR1 is MGHDK, CDR2 SYGVNS, per germline. J gave up 7 bases and V 1 base, and 5 bases lay outside the gene matches. CDR3 in DNA: TGTGCCAGCAGTGAATTCGGACAGGGGAGAAATGAGCAGTTCTTC. Protein sequence: CASSEFGQGRNEQFF.